The clone carrying this TCR beta chain has more than one count but fewer than ten. Antigen unknown. The length of the CDR3 is 15 residues. Trimming removed 2 bases at V and 4 bases at J, with 10 bases between. Germline V gene lookup returns CDR1 SGDLS and CDR2 YYNGEE. These data originate in a study of identical twins. Overall study results and limits: Sharing of beta out-of-frame sequences by twins showed a weaker excess. Out-of-frame TCR alpha sharing observed in monozygotic twins exceeded model estimates. Abundant beta clonotypes from cord blood bore fewer insertions; memory repertoires lacked this pattern.

A universal primer site was created by template switching, with the cDNA bearing unique molecular identifiers. TCRdb analysed the 5' RACE reads with MiXCR anew, one entry per CDR3 protein. The sample contains about 200,000 distinct CDR3 sequences, roughly 9.4% of which appear only once. The TCR comes from a young woman in good health. The sequencing sample was made of memory (CD45RO+) T cells sorted from blood. The rearrangement links TRBV9 to TRBJ2-6; D unresolved. CDR3 residues: CASSVRDQGANVLTF. The CDR3 nucleotides are TGTGCCAGCAGCGTCCGAGATCAGGGGGCCAACGTCCTGACTTTC.